The sequence of this T cell receptor (beta chain) was determined in a study of Graves' ophthalmopathy and Graves' hyperthyroidism. Amplified material comprised TCR beta CDR3 regions derived from RNA transcripts. Following a first-round RT-PCR that used HTBI primers, a second-round multiplex PCR was carried out. MiXCR, run by TCRdb on the multiplex PCR reads, gives a single entry per CDR3 protein. The sample gives more than 550,000 distinct CDR3 sequences, about two fifths of which show up once; around 3.3% is in the top ten. The CDR3 spans 12 residues. Germline assignment: CDR1 MGHDK and CDR2 SYGVNS. Deletions cut 11 bases from V and 3 bases from J, with 12 bases between. The PBMCs originated from roughly 10 ml of fresh peripheral blood.

The origin of this receptor is an adult man with Graves' ophthalmopathy. Material: peripheral blood. The chain employs TRBV25-1 and TRBJ2-3; possible D gene TRBD2, 6 bases. As DNA, the CDR3 is TGTGCCCGAAGTGGGGGGACAGATACGCAGTATTTT. Residues: CARSGGTDTQYF.